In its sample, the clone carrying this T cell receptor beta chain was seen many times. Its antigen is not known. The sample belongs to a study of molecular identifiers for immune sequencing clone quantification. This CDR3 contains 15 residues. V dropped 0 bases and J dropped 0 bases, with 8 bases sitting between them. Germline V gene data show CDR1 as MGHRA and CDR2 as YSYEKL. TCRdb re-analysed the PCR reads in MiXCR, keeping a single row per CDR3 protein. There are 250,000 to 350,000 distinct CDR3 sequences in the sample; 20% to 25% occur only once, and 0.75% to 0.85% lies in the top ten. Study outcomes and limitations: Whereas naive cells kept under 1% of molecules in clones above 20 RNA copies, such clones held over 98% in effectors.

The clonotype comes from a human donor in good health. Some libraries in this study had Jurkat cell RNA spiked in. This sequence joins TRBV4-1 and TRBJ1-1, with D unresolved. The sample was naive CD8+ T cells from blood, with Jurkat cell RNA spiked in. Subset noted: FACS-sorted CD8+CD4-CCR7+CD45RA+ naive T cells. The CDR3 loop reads CASSQEPLVNTEAFF. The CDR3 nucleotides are TGCGCCAGCAGCCAAGAGCCTTTAGTGAACACTGAAGCTTTCTTT.